In its sample, the clone carrying this TCR beta chain was seen a few times. Its specificity is unknown. The data were taken from a study of neurological immune-mediated disorders. The overall study: Among approximately 34 multiple sclerosis patients, some 31 were relapsing-remitting and 3 were secondary progressive.

Findings of the study overall: Expanded clones shared no CDR3 amino acid sequences across subjects, suggesting private repertoires in all groups. Phylogenetically, 18 of 34 multiple sclerosis patients' repertoires fell into one related-CDR3 cluster, a possible signature.

CDR1 and CDR2 (germline): SGHVS, FQNEAQ. V lost 5 bases and J lost 4, with 9 bases in between. CDR3 size: 13 residues. TCRdb re-derived calls from the 5' RACE reads in MiXCR, one entry per CDR3 protein. In the table there are 45,000 or so distinct CDR3 sequences, approximately 2.8% of which are singletons. This clonotype was obtained from a woman aged 45 to 65 with multiple sclerosis. Sequencing used PBMCs. V is TRBV7-8 and J is TRBJ1-3; D is unresolved. The CDR3 protein is CASSPAQGNTIYF. The CDR3 DNA is TGTGCCAGCAGCCCGGCACAGGGAAACACCATATATTTT.